The 8 T cell receptor beta chains below were found in one sample sequenced in a study of Ad26.COV2.S vaccination and SARS-CoV-2 variants. Generated by immunoSEQ multiplex PCR, the TCRdb table keeps only in-frame clones and is missing some. The table has 240,000 or so clones, 88% seen once; the top ten hold about 10%. The treatment denotes: roughly 20 received Ad26.COV2.S at low or high dose, single or two shots; 5 received placebo; per-sample allocation not given. Vaccine and placebo recipients were sampled on day 63 after the first injection. The material was peripheral blood, obtained in a trial of Ad26.COV2.S vaccine versus placebo. Every receptor here comes from a person between 18 and 59 years old who received the Ad26.COV2.S COVID-19 vaccine or a placebo.

This clone is a singleton in its sample. CDR3 in amino acids: CASSPQPGLAGSEQFF. Here the CDR3 DNA reads TGTGCCAGCAGCCCGCAGCCGGGACTAGCGGGGAGTGAGCAGTTCTTC. The chain links TRBV7-6 to TRBJ2-1; TRBD2 matches at 13 bases. The CDR3 totals 16 residues. V lost 5 bases to trimming and J lost 9 bases; unmatched junction nucleotides: 10. CDR1 SGHVS and CDR2 FNYEAQ come from the germline V gene.

The rearrangement uses TRBV7-3 and TRBJ2-3; D is ambiguous. V was cut by 1 base and J by 2 bases, with 7 bases left in between. There are 14 residues in the CDR3. CDR1 is SGHTA and CDR2 is FQGTGA in the germline V gene. The CDR3 nucleotides are TGTGCCAGCAGCTTAAATCGGCTCACAGATACGCAGTATTTT. Its protein product is CASSLNRLTDTQYF.

The chain links TRBV4-1 to TRBJ2-5, with D perhaps matching TRBD2 (7 bases). From germline, CDR1 is MGHRA and CDR2 YSYEKL. V gave up 0 bases and J gave up 5 bases, with 16 bases separating them. This CDR3 spans 16 amino acids. CDR3 nucleotides: TGCGCCAGCAGCCAAGAAGTTGGGGGGGGCTCGGAGACCCAGTACTTC. Translated, it gives CASSQEVGGGSETQYF.

This chain joins TRBV18 and TRBJ1-1; D unclear. Trimming removed 3 bases at V and 1 base at J, with 9 bases between. The CDR3 runs 14 residues. Germline V CDR1 and CDR2: KGHSH, LQKENI. This chain's CDR3 is CASSPNLGNTEAFF. In nucleotides, the CDR3 is TGTGCCAGCTCACCCAACCTAGGGAACACTGAAGCTTTCTTT.

This chain joins TRBV13 and TRBJ2-1; the match to TRBD2 covers 8 bases. The CDR3 loop spans 18 amino acids. V was clipped by 5 bases and J by 0 bases; unmatched bases: 12. The germline V gene has CDR1 PRHDT and CDR2 FYEKMQ (reference sequence). CDR3 DNA: TGTGCCAGCAGCCAACCCGGGGGCGGGAGGAGCTCCTACAATGAGCAGTTCTTC. Encoded protein: CASSQPGGGRSSYNEQFF.

The chain joins TRBV13 to TRBJ2-6; D remains unclear. Trimming took 8 bases from V and 3 from J, leaving 11 bases between them. CDR1 and CDR2 (germline): PRHDT, FYEKMQ (reference sequence). This CDR3 is built from 14 residues. This CDR3 reads CASPEGFGANVLTF. The CDR3 DNA reads TGTGCCAGCCCGGAAGGTTTTGGGGCCAACGTCCTGACTTTC.

The chain is built from TRBV2 and TRBJ2-6, with 7 bases aligning to TRBD1. CDR1 is SNHLY and CDR2 is FYNNEI in the germline V gene. The V and J ends lost 6 bases and 0 bases, in that order; junction bases with no gene match: 5. The CDR3 is made up of 16 amino acids. Written as DNA, the CDR3 is TGTGCCAGCAGGAGACAGGGTAGCTCTGGGGCCAACGTCCTGACTTTC. Translation: CASRRQGSSGANVLTF.

The chain employs TRBV29-1 and TRBJ1-1; D possibly corresponds to TRBD1 (5 bases). CDR1 and CDR2 from the germline V gene are SQVTM and ANQGSEA. The CDR3 loop spans 14 amino acids. Trimming pared 1 base from V and 4 bases from J, leaving 13 bases between. The CDR3 DNA is TGCAGCGTTGAAGCTGGCTCAGGGTTCACTGAAGCTTTCTTT. It is translated as CSVEAGSGFTEAFF.